The 11 T cell receptor beta chains below all came from one sample that was sequenced in a study of PD-1 blockade in classical Hodgkin lymphoma. Every one of the patients relapsed after autologous stem cell transplantation (brentuximab vedotin exposure was variable). Generated by immunoSEQ multiplex PCR, the TCRdb table keeps only in-frame clones and is missing some. The sample contains 55,000 to 80,000 clones, approximately 94% of which appear only once. This sample comprised peripheral blood mononuclear cells (PBMCs), obtained at baseline. The receptors shown here come from a human donor with classical Hodgkin lymphoma.

This chain connects TRBV5-1 to TRBJ1-1, with D perhaps TRBD1 (5 bases). V was shortened by 4 bases and J by 8 bases, with 21 bases between the two germline ends. The V gene's germline CDR1 is SGHRS and CDR2 YFSETQ. This CDR3 comprises 15 residues. The CDR3 here is CASSTGWGLQVEAFF. The CDR3 DNA sequence: TGCGCCAGCAGCACAGGATGGGGACTACAGGTAGAAGCTTTCTTT.

The chain has TRBV13 and TRBJ2-2; tentatively, D is TRBD1 or TRBD2 (5 bases each). The CDR3 is 14 amino acids. Germline assignment: CDR1 PRHDT and CDR2 FYEKMQ (reference sequence). Trimming pared 6 bases from V and 3 bases from J, leaving 11 bases between. Here the CDR3 reads CASRSGGYTGELFF. CDR3 DNA: TGTGCCAGCAGGTCTGGGGGTTACACCGGGGAGCTGTTTTTT.

The V and J genes are TRBV2 and TRBJ2-7; D might be TRBD1 (6 bases). Germline CDR1 SNHLY, CDR2 FYNNEI. This CDR3 is 15 amino acids long. The V gene lost 2 bases and the J gene lost 0 bases, with 11 bases spanning the gap. The CDR3 spells CASSETWGPSYEQYF. Written as DNA, the CDR3 is TGTGCCAGCAGTGAAACTTGGGGGCCCTCCTACGAGCAGTACTTC.

The chain joins TRBV6-5 to TRBJ2-7; 7 bases agree with TRBD1. J gave up 4 bases and V 6 bases, and 9 bases lay outside the gene matches. Per the germline V gene, CDR1 is MNHEY and CDR2 is SVGAGI. The CDR3 covers 14 residues. The CDR3 region is CASRSPGQPYEQYF. The CDR3 DNA is TGTGCCAGCAGATCCCCGGGACAGCCTTACGAGCAGTACTTC.

The genes are TRBV7-9 and TRBJ2-7; 10 bases agree with TRBD2. The V gene's germline CDR1 is SEHNR and CDR2 FQNEAQ (reference sequence). This CDR3 has 16 amino acids. After removal of 2 bases from V and 6 bases from J, the junction contained 10 bases not matched to a gene. As DNA, the CDR3 is TGTGCCAGCAGCTTAACCCCTATTCTAGCGGGAGTCGAGCAGTACTTC. It translates to CASSLTPILAGVEQYF. Full variable domain (rest looked up from reference TRBV7-9 and TRBJ2-7): DTGVSQNPRHKITKRGQNVTFRCDPISEHNRLYWYRQTLGQGPEFLTYFQNEAQLEKSRLLSDRFSAERPKGSFSTLEIQRTEQGDSAMYLCASSLTPILAGVEQYFGPGTRLTVT.

This chain uses TRBV14 with TRBJ2-5, with 8 bases that match TRBD1. Germline CDR1 reads SGHDN; CDR2 reads FVKESK. Trimming removed 3 bases from V and 4 bases from J; junction bases left unmatched: 4. This CDR3 spans 14 amino acids. CDR3 amino acids: CASSQAGGRETQYF. For the CDR3, the DNA is TGTGCCAGCAGCCAGGCAGGGGGCAGAGAGACCCAGTACTTC.

This clone was found once. This chain joins TRBV10-2 and TRBJ2-3, with D possibly called TRBD1 or TRBD2 (5 bases each). From germline, CDR1 is WSHSY and CDR2 SAAADI. The V end lost 3 bases, the J end lost 5 bases, and 15 bases lay between the germline ends. The length of the CDR3 is 15 residues. The CDR3 here is CASSELGTRGDTQYF. The CDR3 nucleotides are TGCGCCAGCAGTGAACTAGGGACCCGGGGAGATACGCAGTATTTT.

The chain carries TRBV7-2 and TRBJ2-7, with D perhaps matching TRBD1 (6 bases). Germline V lookup: CDR1 SGHTA, CDR2 FQGNSA. This CDR3 region has 14 residues. Trimming removed 5 bases from V and 5 bases from J, with 16 bases in between. The CDR3 DNA sequence: TGTGCCAGCAGCGAACCAACAGGGTACCACGAGCAGTACTTC. Residues: CASSEPTGYHEQYF.

The V call is TRBV27, the J call TRBJ2-1; 7 bases match TRBD2. The V segment lost 3 bases and the J segment 8 bases; nucleotides outside the gene matches: 4. Germline assignment: CDR1 MNHEY and CDR2 SMNVEV (reference sequence). There are 13 residues in the CDR3. CDR3 in DNA: TGTGCCAGCAGTTTCGGACTAGTTTATGAGCAGTTCTTC. The encoded protein is CASSFGLVYEQFF.

The J gene is TRBJ2-7, the V gene TRBV28; 8 nucleotides agree with TRBD1. Germline values: CDR1 MDHEN, CDR2 SYDVKM. J gave up 5 bases and V 6 bases, and 9 bases lay outside the gene matches. This CDR3 spans 14 amino acids. CDR3 nucleotides: TGTGCCAGCAGCATACTGACAGGGGCAAACGAGCAGTACTTC. This gives the protein CASSILTGANEQYF.

This chain uses TRBV28 with TRBJ2-7; D may be TRBD2 (5 bases). CDR3 size: 14 residues. Germline V CDR1 and CDR2: MDHEN, SYDVKM. V was shortened by 2 bases and J by 1 base, with 9 bases between the two germline ends. CDR3 sequence reads: CASSLQRLSYEQYF. The CDR3, as DNA: TGTGCCAGCAGTTTACAGCGGCTTTCCTACGAGCAGTACTTC. The variable domain in full, with the rest retrieved from reference TRBV28 and TRBJ2-7, is DVKVTQSSRYLVKRTGEKVFLECVQDMDHENMFWYRQDPGLGLRLIYFSYDVKMKEKGDIPEGYSVSREKKERFSLILESASTNQTSMYLCASSLQRLSYEQYFGPGTRLTVT.